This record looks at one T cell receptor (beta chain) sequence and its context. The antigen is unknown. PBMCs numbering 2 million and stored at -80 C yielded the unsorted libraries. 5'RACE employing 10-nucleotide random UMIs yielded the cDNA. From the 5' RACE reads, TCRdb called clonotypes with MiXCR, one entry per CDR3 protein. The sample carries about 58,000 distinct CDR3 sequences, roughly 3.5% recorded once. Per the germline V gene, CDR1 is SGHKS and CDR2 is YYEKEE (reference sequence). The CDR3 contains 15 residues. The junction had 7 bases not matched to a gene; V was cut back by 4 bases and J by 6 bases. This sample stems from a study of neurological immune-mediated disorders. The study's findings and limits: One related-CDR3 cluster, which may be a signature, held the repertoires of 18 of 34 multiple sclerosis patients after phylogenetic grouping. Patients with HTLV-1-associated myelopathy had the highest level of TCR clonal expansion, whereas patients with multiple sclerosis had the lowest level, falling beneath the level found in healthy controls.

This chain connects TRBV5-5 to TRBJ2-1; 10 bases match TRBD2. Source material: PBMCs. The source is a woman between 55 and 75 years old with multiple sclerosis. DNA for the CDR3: TGTGCCAGCAGCCGAAGCGGGAGGGCCTCCAATGAGCAGTTCTTC. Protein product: CASSRSGRASNEQFF.